This T cell receptor (beta chain) derives from a study of cytomegalovirus exposure and HLA in healthy donors. About the study: The use of the same platform for the roughly 110 validation repertoires and the roughly 700 first-cohort repertoires was reported by a later analysis.

Overall study findings and caveats: According to a subsequent analysis, TCR clusters identified in the first cohort showed a tendency to co-occur across the 120 or so validation repertoires.

This clone came up once. The antigen remains undetermined. The assay was immunoSEQ multiplex PCR, and TCRdb's table has in-frame clones only and misses some. The data show around 250,000 clones, with around 91% seen just once and about 0.36% held by the top ten. The sequenced material came from PBMCs. The clonotype was recovered from a woman aged 18 to 35 in good health and CMV-seronegative.

This chain's CDR3 is CASSPGVRPIYGYTF. The DNA for the CDR3 is TGTGCCAGCAGCCCGGGGGTCCGACCGATTTATGGCTACACCTTC. The chain couples TRBV5-8 to TRBJ1-2, with a weak D call TRBD1 (5 bases). V lost 4 bases to trimming and J lost 5 bases, with 18 bases between them. Germline V gene lookup returns CDR1 SGHTS and CDR2 YDEGEE. CDR3 length: 15 amino acids. Full variable domain (missing parts from reference TRBV5-8 and TRBJ1-2): EAGVTQSPTHLIKTRGQQATLRCSPISGHTSVYWYQQALGLGLQFLLWYDEGEERNRGNFPPRFSGRQFPNYSSELNVNALELEDSALYLCASSPGVRPIYGYTFGSGTRLTVV.